These T cell receptor beta chains were read from a single sample in a study of early T cells in non-severe SARS-CoV-2 infection. TCRdb independently ran MiXCR on the 5' RACE reads; one entry per CDR3 protein. The sample records around 30,000 distinct CDR3 sequences, roughly 5% being singletons. Sequenced input: whole blood. These TCRs come from an adult who was a healthcare worker with PCR-confirmed SARS-CoV-2 infection or an uninfected control (not recorded which). Each CDR3 is given with its conserved first and last residue. A D gene is named only where the DNA matches it firmly. Size tells how often a clone was seen (once, few, many) or the class of an expanded clone, and some rows leave it out.

D gene	V gene	J gene	CDR3 length	clone size	CDR3 protein
TRBD1	TRBV18	TRBJ2-7	15	few	CASSPRQRDSAEQYF
.	TRBV4-2	TRBJ1-2	14	.	CASSQGGGFDGYTF
.	TRBV7-6	TRBJ2-1	15	many	CASSPRLGSYNEQFF
.	TRBV5-8	TRBJ1-1	13	few	CASSLMANTEAFF
.	TRBV20-1	TRBJ2-6	16	many	CSAIERGTAGANVLTF
.	TRBV15	TRBJ2-5	12	.	CATSKGLETQYF
.	TRBV5-4	TRBJ1-4	14	many	CASSFSPTNEKLFF
.	TRBV7-3	TRBJ2-1	12	many	CASSQPYNEQFF
TRBD1	TRBV2	TRBJ2-1	15	.	CASSRQGPGYGEQFF
.	TRBV30	TRBJ2-1	11	.	CAWSFQNEQFF
.	TRBV7-9	TRBJ2-2	13	few	CATYTENTGELFF
.	TRBV28	TRBJ2-6	15	many	CATGRDLSGANVLTF
.	TRBV4-2	TRBJ2-1	13	.	CASSHLVDNEQFF
.	TRBV3-1	TRBJ1-2	14	many	CASSQGEGNYGYTF
.	TRBV28	TRBJ2-7	14	few	CASSPHFRAYEQYF
.	TRBV7-9	TRBJ2-1	16	medium-sized	CASSLLVPGDENEQFF
TRBD2	TRBV7-6	TRBJ2-1	17	few	CASSRRLAGGIRHEQFF
.	TRBV12-3/TRBV12-4	TRBJ1-1	13	many	CASSYSLFTEAFF
TRBD1	TRBV5-5	TRBJ2-1	15	few	CASSFSGQGEGEQFF
TRBD2	TRBV20-1	TRBJ2-5	15	many	CSAPGLAEIQETQYF
TRBD1	TRBV2	TRBJ2-5	14	many	CASGRQGGQETQYF
.	TRBV7-9	TRBJ2-1	16	many	CASSFVNRSSYNEQFF
TRBD1	TRBV28	TRBJ2-7	14	.	CASSLRDRDYEQYF
.	TRBV7-8	TRBJ1-3	17	few	CASSLSGSVISGGTIYF
.	TRBV28	TRBJ2-7	14	many	CASSSPEGSYEQYF
TRBD2	TRBV10-3	TRBJ2-3	17	.	CATGAGLAGGQGDTQYF
TRBD1	TRBV3-1	TRBJ2-7	16	many	CASSHRTGISSYEQYF
TRBD2	TRBV10-2	TRBJ2-1	15	few	CASSPTSAAYNEQFF
TRBD1	TRBV28	TRBJ1-5	17	many	CASSLYDHQGVMQPQHF
TRBD1	TRBV4-2	TRBJ2-7	17	many	CASSQGGGTGMSDEQYF
.	TRBV18	TRBJ2-7	15	.	CASSPMNSRTYEQYF
TRBD2	TRBV28	TRBJ2-7	16	many	CASSSPPGREGYEQYF
.	TRBV5-6	TRBJ2-1	19	few	CASSLVRLTFPTSYNEQFF
TRBD2	TRBV20-1	TRBJ2-7	16	many	CSARVSGSPRTYEQYF
.	TRBV7-2	TRBJ2-4	17	many	CASSLRFSGGAKNIQYF
.	TRBV19	TRBJ2-1	16	few	CASSPQGQGRNNEQFF
TRBD2	TRBV10-3	TRBJ2-1	18	many	CAISASYEGASGNNEQFF
TRBD1	TRBV28	TRBJ2-7	16	many	CASSLGIGQGPYEQYF
TRBD1	TRBV5-1	TRBJ2-2	14	many	CASSMGTATGELFF
.	TRBV6-1	TRBJ1-3	13	many	CASEDWAGNTIYF
TRBD1	TRBV6-2/TRBV6-3	TRBJ2-5	15	many	CASSKPGTGMETQYF
TRBD1	TRBV4-1	TRBJ2-1	17	.	CASSLEGTGGSSNEQFF
.	TRBV2	TRBJ1-1	15	many	CASSARQSLDTEAFF
.	TRBV18	TRBJ2-7	14	few	CASSPDSGSDEQYF
.	TRBV5-4	TRBJ2-3	13	.	CATTDKNTDTQYF
.	TRBV7-9	TRBJ2-5	12	medium-sized	CASSSEGETQYF